This is a list of T cell receptor beta chains from one sample in a study of regulatory T cells in long-lasting Graves disease. Via MiXCR, TCRdb re-called the multiplex PCR reads, giving one row per CDR3 protein. The sample lists around 500,000 distinct CDR3 sequences, 15% to 20% occurring once. The sample also formed part of further work on T cells in Graves' hyperthyroidism and ophthalmopathy.

Sequencing was performed on peripheral blood mononuclear cells (PBMCs), taken at new diagnosis, from a patient treated with antithyroid drugs. These receptors originate from a woman aged 40-60 years with Graves disease. CDR3s include the opening cysteine and the closing phenylalanine or tryptophan. A D gene is named only where the DNA matches it firmly. For some rows the clone size is stated as once, few or many, or as a class when expanded; others skip it.

size	D	V	J	DNA	CDR3
few	NA	TRBV20-1	TRBJ1-5	TGCAGTGCTAACACAGGGTCCCCCTTACGGAATCAGCCCCAGCATTTT	CSANTGSPLRNQPQHF
many	TRBD1	TRBV11-3	TRBJ1-1	TGTGCCAGCAGCGCAGACAGGGCGAACACTGAAGCTTTCTTT	CASSADRANTEAFF
NA	NA	TRBV28	TRBJ2-1	TGTGCCGTCGGGACGGCCTTTCTAGAGCAGTTCTTC	CAVGTAFLEQFF
few	TRBD1	TRBV5-4	TRBJ2-7	TGTGCCAGCAGCTGGGACAGGGCCCACGAGCAGTACTTC	CASSWDRAHEQYF
few	NA	TRBV2	TRBJ1-5	TGTGCCAGCAGTGAAGCGGTTAGCAATCAGCCCCAGCATTTT	CASSEAVSNQPQHF
many	TRBD1	TRBV3-1	TRBJ1-1	TGTGCCAGCTGCCGAACAGGGGCCCAGAACACTGAAGCTTTCTTT	CASCRTGAQNTEAFF
many	NA	TRBV28	TRBJ1-5	TGTGCCAGCAGTTTATTGGGGGGCAATCAGCCCCAGCATTTT	CASSLLGGNQPQHF
many	NA	TRBV2	TRBJ1-1	TGTGCCAGCAGTTCAGGGATGGTTGCAGCTTTCTTT	CASSSGMVAAFF
many	NA	TRBV2	TRBJ1-5	TGTGCCAGCAGCGGCCCAGAAACCCCCTATAGCAATCAGCCCCAGCATTTT	CASSGPETPYSNQPQHF
many	TRBD2	TRBV11-2	TRBJ2-1	TGTGCCAGCAGCCTCGGTCCCTTCGGGGGGGCGCGCAATGAGCAGTTCTTC	CASSLGPFGGARNEQFF
few	TRBD2	TRBV2	TRBJ2-1	TGTGCCAGCAGACAGGGACTAGCGGACTACAATGAGCAGTTCTTC	CASRQGLADYNEQFF
NA	NA	TRBV7-6	TRBJ2-1	TGTGCCAGCAGCCTCACAGGACCCACCTACAATGAGCAGTTCTTC	CASSLTGPTYNEQFF
many	NA	TRBV6-1	TRBJ2-1	TGTGCCACTTCTGGATTCAGCTCCTACAATGAGCAGTTCTTC	CATSGFSSYNEQFF
NA	NA	TRBV20-1	TRBJ1-4	TGCAGTGCTAGAGATCCAGGTACAACTAATGAAAAACTGTTTTTT	CSARDPGTTNEKLFF
NA	NA	TRBV11-2	TRBJ2-3	TGTGCCAGCAGCTTAGCAGGACAGACTAGCACAGATACGCAGTATTTT	CASSLAGQTSTDTQYF
few	TRBD1	TRBV7-2	TRBJ2-2	TGTGCCAGCACCCCGGGGACAGGTATCGGGGAGCTGTTTTTT	CASTPGTGIGELFF
NA	NA	TRBV7-9	TRBJ1-2	TGTGCCAGCATCCCCTCGTCGAGGAACTATGGCTACACCTTC	CASIPSSRNYGYTF
few	TRBD2	TRBV10-3	TRBJ2-1	TGTGCCATCAATCAGGTAGCGGGGGTGGATGAGCAGTTCTTC	CAINQVAGVDEQFF
many	NA	TRBV28	TRBJ1-4	TGTGCCAGCAGGACGGGGCCGAGGAATGAAAAACTGTTTTTT	CASRTGPRNEKLFF
many	TRBD1	TRBV20-1	TRBJ2-1	TGCAGTGCTACCCGGGACAGCGAGGCCTACAATGAGCAGTTCTTC	CSATRDSEAYNEQFF